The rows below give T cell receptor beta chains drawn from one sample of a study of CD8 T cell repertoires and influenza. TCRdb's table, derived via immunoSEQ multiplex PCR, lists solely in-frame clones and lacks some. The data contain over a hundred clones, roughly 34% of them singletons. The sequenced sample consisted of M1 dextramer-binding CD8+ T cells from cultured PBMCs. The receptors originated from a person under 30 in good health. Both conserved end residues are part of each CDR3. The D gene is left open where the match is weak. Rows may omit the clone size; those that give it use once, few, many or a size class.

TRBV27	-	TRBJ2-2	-	CASIQWYSFLLGSCFF	-
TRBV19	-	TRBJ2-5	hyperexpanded	CASSIVSQETQYF	TGTGCCAGTAGTATAGTATCTCAAGAGACCCAGTACTTC
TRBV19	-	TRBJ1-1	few	CASSIFGGTEAFF	TGTGCCAGTAGTATATTCGGGGGCACTGAAGCTTTCTTT
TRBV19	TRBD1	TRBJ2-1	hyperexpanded	CASSDRGGGDEQFF	TGTGCCAGTAGCGACAGGGGTGGTGGCGATGAGCAGTTCTTC
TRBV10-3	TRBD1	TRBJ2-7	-	CATTGGGEQYF	TGTGCCACGACAGGGGGAGGCGAGCAGTACTTC
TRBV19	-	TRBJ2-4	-	CASSMATAKNIQYF	TGTGCCAGTAGTATGGCAACAGCCAAAAACATTCAGTACTTC
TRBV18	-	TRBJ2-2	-	CASSPVGVGELFF	TGTGCCAGCTCACCAGTGGGCGTCGGGGAGCTGTTTTTT
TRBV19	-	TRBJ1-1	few	CASSTGTPTFF	TGTGCCAGTAGTACCGGGACACCGACTTTCTTT
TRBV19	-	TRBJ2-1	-	CASSTRAGYNEQFF	TGTGCCAGTAGTACCCGTGCAGGGTACAATGAGCAGTTCTTC
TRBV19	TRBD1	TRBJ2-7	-	CASSDRGSGEQYF	TGTGCCAGTAGTGACAGGGGGAGTGGAGAGCAGTACTTC
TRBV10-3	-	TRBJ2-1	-	CAITDVWERFF	TGTGCCATCACCGATGTCTGGGAGCGGTTCTTC
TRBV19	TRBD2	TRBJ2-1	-	CASSTLAGAYNEQFF	TGTGCCAGTAGTACCCTAGCGGGAGCCTACAATGAGCAGTTCTTC
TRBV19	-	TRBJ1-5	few	CASSIGVYSNQPQHF	TGTGCCAGTAGTATCGGGGTCTATAGCAATCAGCCCCAGCATTTT
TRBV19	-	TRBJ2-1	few	CASSILGTPGNEQFF	TGTGCCAGTAGTATATTAGGGACTCCGGGGAATGAGCAGTTCTTC
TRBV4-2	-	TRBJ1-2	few	CASSQGGNYGYTF	TGTGCCAGCAGCCAAGGCGGGAATTATGGCTACACCTTC
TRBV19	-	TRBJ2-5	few	CASSPFGGETQYF	TGTGCCAGTAGTCCATTTGGAGGGGAGACCCAGTACTTC
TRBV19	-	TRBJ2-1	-	CASSPSATAEQFF	TGTGCCAGTAGTCCCTCCGCCACAGCTGAGCAGTTCTTC
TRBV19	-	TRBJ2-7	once	CASSVRGAYEQYF	TGTGCCAGTAGTGTCAGGGGGGCCTACGAGCAGTACTTC
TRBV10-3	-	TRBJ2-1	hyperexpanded	CAITGGGEQFF	TGTGCCATCACCGGGGGTGGTGAGCAGTTCTTC
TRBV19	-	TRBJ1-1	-	CASSPHGGNTEAFF	TGTGCCAGTAGTCCCCACGGGGGGAACACTGAAGCTTTCTTT
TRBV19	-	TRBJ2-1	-	CASSMVGSSYNEQFF	TGTGCCAGTAGTATGGTGGGGAGCTCCTACAATGAGCAGTTCTTC
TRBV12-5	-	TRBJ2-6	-	CASGPRGAGQSRANVLTF	TGTGCTAGTGGTCCAAGAGGTGCAGGACAAAGTCGGGCCAACGTCCTGACTTTC
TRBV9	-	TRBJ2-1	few	CASSAGTSSYNEQFF	TGTGCCAGCAGCGCCGGGACAAGCTCCTACAATGAGCAGTTCTTC
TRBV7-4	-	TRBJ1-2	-	CASSPGSSARTYGYTF	TGTGCCAGCAGCCCCGGGAGTTCAGCTCGAACCTATGGCTACACCTTC
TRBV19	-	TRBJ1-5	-	CASSIFGGANQPQHF	TGTGCCAGTAGTATATTCGGGGGGGCCAATCAGCCCCAGCATTTT
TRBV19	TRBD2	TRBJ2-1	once	CASSIRAGGPTEQFF	TGTGCCAGTAGTATCCGTGCGGGGGGGCCTACTGAGCAGTTCTTC
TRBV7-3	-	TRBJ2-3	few	CASSPVGSDTQYF	TGTGCCAGCAGCCCAGTCGGGTCAGATACGCAGTATTTT
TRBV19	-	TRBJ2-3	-	CAVSGLSTDTQYF	TGTGCCGTGTCGGGACTCAGCACAGATACGCAGTATTTT